The clone carrying this T cell receptor (beta chain) has only a few counts. Its specificity is unknown. The data belong to a study of CD8 T cells in ankylosing spondylitis. Study conclusions and caveats: Ankylosing spondylitis blood seemed to carry a telltale TCR beta motif made of seven or eight highly homologous variants. Earlier literature documents some of the motif variants in reactive arthritis synovial fluid and blood. Reportedly, disease-linked clones are significantly enriched in ankylosing spondylitis patients' matched synovial fluid.

Germline values: CDR1 WSHSY, CDR2 SAAADI. V lost 6 bases and J 7 bases, leaving 13 bases between the germline ends. The length of the CDR3 is 13 residues. As the method for making TCR beta libraries, quantitative 5'-RACE with molecular barcodes was used. TCRdb reprocessed the 5' RACE reads with MiXCR, giving one entry per CDR3 protein. The sample lists roughly 470,000 distinct CDR3 sequences; roughly a quarter were seen once. The rearrangement joins TRBV10-2 to TRBJ2-1; D might be TRBD1 (6 bases). The TCR originated in a male donor with ankylosing spondylitis. Input material: blood, either unsorted or a sorted T cell fraction (not recorded which). CDR3 amino acids: CASSPSDRNEQFF. CDR3 bases: TGCGCCAGCAGCCCAAGCGACAGGAATGAGCAGTTCTTC.